The 27 T cell receptor beta chains below all came from one sample that was sequenced in a study of cytomegalovirus exposure and HLA in healthy donors. Sequencing was performed with immunoSEQ multiplex PCR; in TCRdb, only in-frame clones are kept and a portion is missing. Of a few hundred thousand clones listed, around 89% are singletons. Sequences were obtained from PBMCs. The receptors come from a woman aged 18-35 years in good health and CMV-seronegative.

The chain employs TRBV19 and TRBJ1-1; 9 bases align to TRBD1. The CDR3 has 13 residues. The junction had 7 bases not matched to a gene; V was cut back by 10 bases and J by 4 bases. CDR1 is LNHDA and CDR2 is SQIVND in the germline V gene (reference sequence). The chain's CDR3 is CAIMGQGGTEAFF. CDR3 DNA: TGTGCCATAATGGGACAGGGAGGCACTGAAGCTTTCTTT. The whole variable domain, filled in from reference TRBV19 and TRBJ1-1, reads DGGITQSPKYLFRKEGQNVTLSCEQNLNHDAMYWYRQDPGQGLRLIYYSQIVNDFQKGDIAEGYSVSREKKESFPLTVTSAQKNPTAFYLCAIMGQGGTEAFFGQGTRLTVV.

The rearrangement uses TRBV2 and TRBJ2-1, with unresolved D. Germline values: CDR1 SNHLY, CDR2 FYNNEI. This CDR3 spans 13 amino acids. Trimming took off 8 bases at V and 0 bases at J, with 8 bases between the two ends. CDR3 sequence (DNA): TGTGCCAGCCACCCGAGCTCCTACAATGAGCAGTTCTTC. Translated: CASHPSSYNEQFF. The complete variable domain, with remaining parts taken from reference TRBV2 and TRBJ2-1, reads EPEVTQTPSHQVTQMGQEVILRCVPISNHLYFYWYRQILGQKVEFLVSFYNNEISEKSEIFDDQFSVERPDGSNFTLKIRSTKLEDSAMYFCASHPSSYNEQFFGPGTRLTVL.

The chain employs TRBV11-2 and TRBJ1-4; D ambiguous. CDR3 size: 15 residues. V gave up 1 base and J gave up 7 bases, with 13 bases separating them. The germline V gene has CDR1 SGHAT and CDR2 FQNNGV. The CDR3 DNA follows: TGTGCCAGCAGCTTAGCGCTGGGCCCAGGTGAAAAACTGTTTTTT. It codes for CASSLALGPGEKLFF.

This chain uses TRBV7-8 with TRBJ1-5; TRBD1 matches 7 bases. There are 14 residues in the CDR3. With V trimmed by 7 bases and J by 6 bases, 9 bases remained unmatched. Looked up from germline, CDR1 is SGHVS and CDR2 is FQNEAQ. The CDR3 coding sequence is TGTGCCAGCACCGACAGACAGGGAGGTCAGCCCCAGCATTTT. Translated: CASTDRQGGQPQHF.

V and J are TRBV27 and TRBJ2-1, with TRBD2 matching over 8 bases. Germline values: CDR1 MNHEY, CDR2 SMNVEV (reference sequence). V lost 5 bases and J lost 0; bases outside the gene matches: 6. CDR3 length: 16 amino acids. The CDR3 DNA sequence: TGTGCCAGCAGTGTTACTAGCGGAGCCTCCTACAATGAGCAGTTCTTC. As protein: CASSVTSGASYNEQFF.

The chain links TRBV4-1 to TRBJ2-2; TRBD2 aligns across 12 bases. The V gene end was trimmed by 3 bases and the J gene end by 3 bases; junction bases not matched to a gene: 5. The CDR3 length is 17 residues. From germline, CDR1 is MGHRA and CDR2 YSYEKL. This CDR3 is CASSQLAGGPYTGELFF. The CDR3 DNA is TGCGCCAGCAGCCAGCTAGCGGGGGGGCCCTACACCGGGGAGCTGTTTTTT.

This chain links TRBV18 with TRBJ1-1; the D gene is possibly TRBD1 (6 bases). With 3 bases removed from V and 5 bases from J, the gap between germline ends came to 10 bases. The germline V gene encodes CDR1 KGHSH and CDR2 LQKENI. There are 13 residues in the CDR3. CDR3 protein: CASSPRTETEAFF. CDR3 nucleotides: TGTGCCAGCTCACCCCGGACAGAGACTGAAGCTTTCTTT.

This sequence joins TRBV12-5 and TRBJ2-7; TRBD2 is a possible D gene (6 bases). V was cut by 0 bases and J by 0 bases, with 15 bases left in between. The CDR3 extends over 17 amino acids. Looked up from germline, CDR1 is LGHNT and CDR2 is FRNRAP. CDR3 DNA sequence: TGTGCTAGTGGTTTGGTACTTGAGGGGAGGAGCTCCTACGAGCAGTACGTC. This codes for CASGLVLEGRSSYEQYV.

The V call is TRBV28, the J call TRBJ2-1; 8 bases are a match to TRBD2. CDR1 and CDR2 (germline): MDHEN, SYDVKM. The junction had 7 bases not matched to a gene; V was cut back by 5 bases and J by 7 bases. The CDR3 is 14 residues long. The CDR3 sequence: CASSTRGGNNEQFF. As DNA, the CDR3 is TGTGCCAGCAGTACCCGGGGGGGAAATAATGAGCAGTTCTTC.

The gene calls are TRBV11-2 and TRBJ2-7; weak D call: TRBD1 (5 bases). The CDR3 contains 15 residues. V was clipped by 1 base and J by 3 bases, with 13 bases between them. Germline loops: CDR1 SGHAT, CDR2 FQNNGV. The CDR3 spells CASSLGSGKYYEQYV. CDR3 in DNA: TGTGCCAGCAGCTTAGGTTCAGGGAAGTACTACGAGCAGTACGTC.

The chain couples TRBV11-2 to TRBJ2-7; 16 bases agree with TRBD2. The J segment lost 3 bases and the V segment lost 3 bases, leaving 8 bases of the junction unmatched. Germline CDR1 and CDR2: SGHAT and FQNNGV. The CDR3 consists of 18 residues. In DNA, the CDR3 is TGTGCCAGCAGCTTTCCGGGACTAGCGGGGGGGCATCGCTACGAGCAGTACGTC. It codes for CASSFPGLAGGHRYEQYV.

This clone was seen just once. The chain has TRBV10-2 and TRBJ1-5; D is uncertain. Germline V gives CDR1 WSHSY, CDR2 SAAADI. The CDR3 extends over 14 amino acids. V shed 7 bases and J shed 1 base, with 11 bases lying between them. This CDR3 is CASTPGISNQPQHF. The CDR3 region has the DNA TGCGCCAGCACGCCGGGGATCAGCAATCAGCCCCAGCATTTT.

The V gene is TRBV7-3, the J gene TRBJ2-1, with D perhaps matching TRBD2 (6 bases). Trimming stripped 5 bases from V and 1 base from J, with 15 bases between. Germline V gene lookup returns CDR1 SGHTA and CDR2 FQGTGA. The CDR3 covers 16 residues. CDR3 sequence (DNA): TGTGCCAGCAGCCCCACCCGTGGAGGGTCCTACAATGAGCAGTTCTTC. Protein product: CASSPTRGGSYNEQFF.

The V and J genes are TRBV10-3 and TRBJ1-5, with TRBD1 as a possible D gene (6 bases). Trimming shortened V by 0 bases and J by 2 bases, and 17 bases separated the two germline ends. This CDR3 region has 18 residues. Germline-derived CDR1 and CDR2 are ENHRY and SYGVKD. The DNA of the CDR3 is TGTGCCATCAGTGAGTCGTTCGGGGGGCGAGGCGGCAATCAGCCCCAGCATTTT. Its protein is CAISESFGGRGGNQPQHF.

The chain has TRBV19 and TRBJ1-1; weak D call: TRBD1 (6 bases). This CDR3 is 14 amino acids long. Per germline, CDR1 LNHDA and CDR2 SQIVND (reference sequence). Trimming removed 5 bases from V and 0 bases from J, with 10 bases in between. The CDR3 region is CASSFRTVNTEAFF. CDR3 in DNA: TGTGCCAGTAGTTTCCGGACAGTGAACACTGAAGCTTTCTTT.

This clone showed up just once. This chain uses TRBV7-2 with TRBJ2-7; TRBD1 matches 10 bases. Germline-derived CDR1 and CDR2 are SGHTA and FQGNSA. V gave up 4 bases and J gave up 0 bases; unmatched junction bases: 3. The CDR3 spans 15 residues. This chain's CDR3 is CASSWDRGPSYEQYF. In nucleotides, the CDR3 is TGTGCCAGCAGCTGGGACAGGGGACCCTCCTACGAGCAGTACTTC.

This clone showed up just a few times. The chain is built from TRBV6-6 and TRBJ1-1; TRBD1 might be the D (5 bases). The CDR3 is 13 residues long. V shed 7 bases and J shed 3 bases, with 12 bases lying between them. The germline V gene has CDR1 MNHNY and CDR2 SVGAGI (reference sequence). The CDR3 spells CASTVGGYTEAFF. DNA for the CDR3: TGTGCCAGCACCGTGGGGGGATACACTGAAGCTTTCTTT.

This chain's CDR3 is CASSSTGMVTLHF. DNA of the CDR3: TGTGCCAGCAGCTCAACCGGGATGGTCACCCTCCACTTT. The chain uses TRBV7-8 and TRBJ1-6; D unresolved. CDR3 length equals 13 residues. V gave up 4 bases and J gave up 14 bases, with 15 bases separating them. The germline CDR1 and CDR2 sequences are SGHVS and FQNEAQ.

The chain has TRBV7-6 and TRBJ2-3, with TRBD2 identical over 8 bases. This CDR3 is built from 15 residues. V lost 5 bases to trimming and J lost 5 bases; unmatched junction nucleotides: 9. Germline lookup yields CDR1 SGHVS and CDR2 FNYEAQ. This CDR3 reads CASSDPGGRGDTQYF. The CDR3 region has the DNA TGTGCCAGCAGCGACCCGGGGGGGCGGGGAGATACGCAGTATTTT.

V usage is TRBV11-2 and J usage is TRBJ2-7; 8 bases fit TRBD2. The CDR3 length is 13 residues. Germline V gene data show CDR1 as SGHAT and CDR2 as FQNNGV. The ends lost 5 bases at V and 5 bases at J; junction bases unmatched: 5. The CDR3 region is CASSPGGVDEQYV. The CDR3 nucleotides read TGTGCCAGCAGCCCGGGGGGGGTGGACGAGCAGTACGTC.

V is TRBV9 and J is TRBJ1-1; 9 nucleotides match TRBD1. Trimming at V came to 4 bases and at J to 5 bases, leaving 9 bases not matched to a gene. The CDR3 loop spans 15 amino acids. Germline V CDR1 and CDR2: SGDLS, YYNGEE. CDR3 nucleotides: TGTGCCAGCAGCCTTTCCGGGACAGGGCTTACTGAAGCTTTCTTT. Translation gives CASSLSGTGLTEAFF.

The chain combines TRBV7-9 with TRBJ1-2; TRBD1 matches 8 bases. CDR1 and CDR2 from the germline V gene are SEHNR and FQNEAQ (reference sequence). The length of the CDR3 is 14 residues. V trimming: 5 bases; J trimming: 4 bases; junction bases outside the gene matches: 6. CDR3 sequence (DNA): TGTGCCAGCAGCGATGGACAGGGTGCCTATGGCTACACCTTC. Protein: CASSDGQGAYGYTF. Using reference TRBV7-9 and TRBJ1-2 for the parts outside the CDR3, the full variable domain is DTGVSQNPRHKITKRGQNVTFRCDPISEHNRLYWYRQTLGQGPEFLTYFQNEAQLEKSRLLSDRFSAERPKGSFSTLEIQRTEQGDSAMYLCASSDGQGAYGYTFGSGTRLTVV.

The chain uses TRBV7-9 and TRBJ2-1, with 7 positions matching TRBD1. The CDR3 sequence is 14 residues long. The V gene's germline CDR1 is SEHNR and CDR2 FQNEAQ (reference sequence). Trimming took 4 bases from V and 7 from J; bases not matched to a gene: 7. This chain's CDR3 is CASSYRGPKNEQFF. As DNA, the CDR3 is TGTGCCAGCAGCTACAGGGGTCCTAAAAATGAGCAGTTCTTC.

The DNA for the CDR3 is TGCGCCAGCAGCCAAGTAGCAGGGGGCTCCTACGAGCAGTACTTC. This encodes CASSQVAGGSYEQYF. J is TRBJ2-7 and V is TRBV4-3, with TRBD1 matching over 7 bases. J lost 0 bases, V lost 1 base, and 3 bases had no gene match. The CDR3 covers 15 residues. Germline CDR1 and CDR2: LGHNA and YSLEER.

This chain connects TRBV5-5 to TRBJ2-5, with D possibly TRBD1 on 6 matching bases. Trimming took off 1 base at V and 5 bases at J, with 15 bases between the two ends. The CDR3 loop spans 15 amino acids. Per the germline V gene, CDR1 is SGHKS and CDR2 is YYEKEE (reference sequence). The chain's CDR3 is CASSLIEQGDETQYF. Here the CDR3 DNA reads TGTGCCAGCAGCTTGATCGAACAGGGTGATGAGACCCAGTACTTC.

This clone is a singleton in its sample. The chain has TRBV10-1 and TRBJ2-3; D is unresolved. V was pared by 2 bases and J by 4 bases, with 10 bases between. Germline V lookup: CDR1 WNHNN, CDR2 SYGVQD (reference sequence). The CDR3 runs 14 residues. The CDR3 nucleotides read TGCGCCAGCAGTGAGGGGCAGCCCCCAGATACGCAGTATTTT. It is translated as CASSEGQPPDTQYF.

The chain is built from TRBV5-1 and TRBJ2-2; D not resolved. The CDR3 loop spans 13 amino acids. The germline gives CDR1 SGHRS, CDR2 YFSETQ. The V end lost 7 bases, the J end lost 0 bases, and 7 bases lay between the germline ends. The CDR3 region has the DNA TGCGCCAGCTGGCAGGCGAACACCGGGGAGCTGTTTTTT. Amino acids: CASWQANTGELFF.